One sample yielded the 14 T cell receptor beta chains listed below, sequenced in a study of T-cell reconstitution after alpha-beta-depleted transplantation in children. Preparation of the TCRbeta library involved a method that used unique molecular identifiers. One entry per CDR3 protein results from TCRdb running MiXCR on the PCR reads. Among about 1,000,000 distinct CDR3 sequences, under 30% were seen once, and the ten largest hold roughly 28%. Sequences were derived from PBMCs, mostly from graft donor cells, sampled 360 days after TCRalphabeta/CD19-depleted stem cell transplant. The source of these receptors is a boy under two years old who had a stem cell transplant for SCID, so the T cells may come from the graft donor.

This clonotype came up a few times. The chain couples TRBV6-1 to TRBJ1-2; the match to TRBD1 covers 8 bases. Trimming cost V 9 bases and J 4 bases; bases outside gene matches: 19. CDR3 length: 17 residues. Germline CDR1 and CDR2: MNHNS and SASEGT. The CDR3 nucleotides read TGTGCCAGTTACGGAGGACAGGGATACTCAGGGGCCTATGGCTACACCTTC. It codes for CASYGGQGYSGAYGYTF.

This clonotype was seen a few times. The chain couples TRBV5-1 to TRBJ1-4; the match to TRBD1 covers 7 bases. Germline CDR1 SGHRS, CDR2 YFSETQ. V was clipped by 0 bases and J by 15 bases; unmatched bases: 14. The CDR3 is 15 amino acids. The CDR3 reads CASSLGGQVGNTLFF. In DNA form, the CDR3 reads TGCGCCAGCAGCTTGGGAGGACAGGTCGGAAATACATTGTTTTTT.

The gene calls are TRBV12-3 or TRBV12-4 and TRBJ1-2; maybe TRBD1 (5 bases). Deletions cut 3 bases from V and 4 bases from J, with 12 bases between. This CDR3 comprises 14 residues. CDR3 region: CASSLGRKGYGYTF. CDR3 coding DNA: TGTGCCAGCAGTTTGGGGCGAAAAGGCTATGGCTACACCTTC.

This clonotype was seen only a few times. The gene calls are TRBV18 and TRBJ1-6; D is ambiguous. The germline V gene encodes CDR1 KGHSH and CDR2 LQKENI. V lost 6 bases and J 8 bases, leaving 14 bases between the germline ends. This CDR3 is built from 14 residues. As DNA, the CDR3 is TGTGCCAGCTCTCCCATCGTAGGAGATTCACCCCTCCACTTT. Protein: CASSPIVGDSPLHF. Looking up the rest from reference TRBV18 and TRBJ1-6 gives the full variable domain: NAGVMQNPRHLVRRRGQEARLRCSPMKGHSHVYWYRQLPEEGLKFMVYLQKENIIDESGMPKERFSAEFPKEGPSILRIQQVVRGDSAAYFCASSPIVGDSPLHFGNGTRLTVT.

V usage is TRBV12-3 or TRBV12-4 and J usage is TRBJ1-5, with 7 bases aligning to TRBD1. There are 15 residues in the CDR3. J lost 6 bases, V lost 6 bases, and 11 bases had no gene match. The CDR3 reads CASSDREGPGQPQHF. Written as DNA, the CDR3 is TGTGCCAGCAGCGACAGGGAAGGACCGGGTCAGCCCCAGCATTTT.

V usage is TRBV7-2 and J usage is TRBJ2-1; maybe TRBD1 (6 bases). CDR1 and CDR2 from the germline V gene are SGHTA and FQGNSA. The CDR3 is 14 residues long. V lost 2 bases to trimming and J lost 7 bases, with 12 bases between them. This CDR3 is CASSLPQGWNEQFF. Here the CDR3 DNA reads TGTGCCAGCAGCTTACCTCAGGGGTGGAATGAGCAGTTCTTC.

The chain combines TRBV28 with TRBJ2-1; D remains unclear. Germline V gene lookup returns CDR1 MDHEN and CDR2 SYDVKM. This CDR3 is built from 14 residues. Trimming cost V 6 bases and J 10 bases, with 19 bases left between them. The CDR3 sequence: CASSRTRTFGEQFF. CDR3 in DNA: TGTGCCAGCAGCCGAACCCGGACGTTCGGGGAGCAGTTCTTC.

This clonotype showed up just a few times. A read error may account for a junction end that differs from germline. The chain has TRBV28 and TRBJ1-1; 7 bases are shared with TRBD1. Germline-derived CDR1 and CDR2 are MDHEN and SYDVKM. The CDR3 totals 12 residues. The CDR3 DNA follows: TGTGCCAGCAGTTTATACCCCGAGGGGGCCGACTTC. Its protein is CASSLYPEGADF.

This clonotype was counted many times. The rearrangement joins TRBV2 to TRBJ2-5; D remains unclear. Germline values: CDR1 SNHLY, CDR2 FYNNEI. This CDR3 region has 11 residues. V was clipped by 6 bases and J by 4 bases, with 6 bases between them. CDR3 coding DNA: TGTGCCAGCAGCGCTGGAGAGACCCAGTACTTC. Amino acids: CASSAGETQYF.

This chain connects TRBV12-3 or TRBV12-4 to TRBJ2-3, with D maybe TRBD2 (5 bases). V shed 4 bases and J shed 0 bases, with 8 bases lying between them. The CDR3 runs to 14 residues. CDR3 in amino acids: CASSWRASTDTQYF. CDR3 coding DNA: TGTGCCAGCAGTTGGCGGGCTAGCACAGATACGCAGTATTTT.

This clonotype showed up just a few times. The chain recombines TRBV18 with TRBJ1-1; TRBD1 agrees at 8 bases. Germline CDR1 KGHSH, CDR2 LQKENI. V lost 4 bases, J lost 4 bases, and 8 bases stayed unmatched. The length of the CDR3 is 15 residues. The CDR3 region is CASSLSPTGGTEAFF. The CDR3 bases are TGTGCCAGCTCACTATCCCCCACAGGGGGCACTGAAGCTTTCTTT. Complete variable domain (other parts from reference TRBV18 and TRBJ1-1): NAGVMQNPRHLVRRRGQEARLRCSPMKGHSHVYWYRQLPEEGLKFMVYLQKENIIDESGMPKERFSAEFPKEGPSILRIQQVVRGDSAAYFCASSLSPTGGTEAFFGQGTRLTVV.

The CDR3: CASSFGDNFDIQYF. In DNA, the CDR3 is TGCGCCAGCAGCTTCGGGGACAATTTCGACATTCAGTACTTC. The chain couples TRBV5-1 to TRBJ2-4; maybe TRBD1 (6 bases). The CDR3 sequence is 14 residues long. CDR1 is SGHRS, CDR2 YFSETQ, per germline. Trimming removed 2 bases at V and 8 bases at J, with 14 bases between. Full variable domain (missing parts from reference TRBV5-1 and TRBJ2-4): KAGVTQTPRYLIKTRGQQVTLSCSPISGHRSVSWYQQTPGQGLQFLFEYFSETQRNKGNFPGRFSGRQFSNSRSEMNVSTLELGDSALYLCASSFGDNFDIQYFGAGTRLSVL.

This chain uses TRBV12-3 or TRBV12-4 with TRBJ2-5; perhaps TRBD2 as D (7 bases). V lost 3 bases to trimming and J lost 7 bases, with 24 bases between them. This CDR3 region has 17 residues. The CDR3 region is CASSFVRKGGGPRTQYF. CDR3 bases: TGTGCCAGCAGTTTTGTCCGGAAAGGGGGGGGGCCACGGACCCAGTACTTC.

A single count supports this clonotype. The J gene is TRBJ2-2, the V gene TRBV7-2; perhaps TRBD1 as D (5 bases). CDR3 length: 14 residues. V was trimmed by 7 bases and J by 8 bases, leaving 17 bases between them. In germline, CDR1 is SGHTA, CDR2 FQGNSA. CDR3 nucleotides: TGTGCCAGCAACCCCGACAGCTACTTAGGGGAGCTGTTTTTT. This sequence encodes CASNPDSYLGELFF.